This T cell receptor (beta chain) originates from a study of cytomegalovirus exposure and HLA in healthy donors. Study-wide results and limits: Later work found most CMV-associated TCR beta chains apparently HLA-restricted. Relative to the approximately 630-donor mean, N-insertions were reportedly fewer in an Asian-associated ancestry cluster in a later analysis.

Of note for this clone: Its antigen remains unidentified.

The germline V gene encodes CDR1 KGHSH and CDR2 LQKENI. This CDR3 region has 13 residues. Trimming stripped 3 bases from V and 6 bases from J, with 12 bases between. 13 Jbeta primers and 60 Vbeta primers were used for the PCR. Assay: immunoSEQ multiplex PCR; the TCRdb copy retains only in-frame clones and omits some. The data show 250,000 or so clones, over 70% seen once. The sequence was collected from a woman aged 55-69 years in good health and CMV-seropositive. Sequencing used PBMCs. V and J are TRBV18 and TRBJ2-7; no firm D call. CDR3 sequence reads: CASSPTPQTEQYF. The CDR3 DNA reads as TGTGCCAGCTCACCGACACCGCAAACCGAGCAGTACTTC.